The T cell receptor (beta chain) under discussion was sequenced for a study of cytomegalovirus exposure and HLA in healthy donors. The PCR contained 60 Vbeta and 13 Jbeta primers. Method: immunoSEQ multiplex PCR; TCRdb's copy keeps in-frame clones and lacks some. The table shows about 190,000 clones, with roughly 85% occurring only once. Comments on this clone: What it recognizes is unknown.

Study-level results: Cytomegalovirus-associated TCR beta chains were listed, numbering approximately 150. Prior analysis indicated that the majority of TCR beta V segments exhibited productivity approximately 90% or approximately 30% of the time.

Trimming removed 0 bases from V and 3 bases from J, with 14 bases in between. This CDR3 is built from 16 residues. From germline, CDR1 is SGHRS and CDR2 YFSETQ. This clonotype was obtained from a boy younger than 10 in good health and CMV-seronegative. The V and J genes are TRBV5-1 and TRBJ2-3, with D possibly matching TRBD2 (7 bases). The source material was PBMCs. The CDR3 nucleotides read TGCGCCAGCAGCTTGGTCGGGGGGCGGGGAACAGATACGCAGTATTTT. This translates into CASSLVGGRGTDTQYF.